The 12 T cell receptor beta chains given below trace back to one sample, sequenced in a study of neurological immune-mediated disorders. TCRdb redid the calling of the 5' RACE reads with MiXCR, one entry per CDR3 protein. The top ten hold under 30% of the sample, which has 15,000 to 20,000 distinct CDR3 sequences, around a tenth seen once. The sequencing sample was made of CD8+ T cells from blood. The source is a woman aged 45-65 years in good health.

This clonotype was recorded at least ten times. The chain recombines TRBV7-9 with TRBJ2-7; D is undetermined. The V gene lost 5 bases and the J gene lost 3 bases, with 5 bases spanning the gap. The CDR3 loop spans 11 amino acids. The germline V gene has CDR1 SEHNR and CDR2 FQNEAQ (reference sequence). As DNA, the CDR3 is TGTGCCAGCAGCGCCCTCTACGAGCAGTACTTC. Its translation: CASSALYEQYF.

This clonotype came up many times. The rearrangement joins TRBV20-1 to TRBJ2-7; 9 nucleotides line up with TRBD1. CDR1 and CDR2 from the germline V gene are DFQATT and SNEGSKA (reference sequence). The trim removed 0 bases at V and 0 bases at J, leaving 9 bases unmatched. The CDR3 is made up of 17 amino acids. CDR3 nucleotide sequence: TGCAGTGCTAGAGACTCCGCCCGGGACAGGGTCTCCTACGAGCAGTACTTC. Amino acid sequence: CSARDSARDRVSYEQYF.

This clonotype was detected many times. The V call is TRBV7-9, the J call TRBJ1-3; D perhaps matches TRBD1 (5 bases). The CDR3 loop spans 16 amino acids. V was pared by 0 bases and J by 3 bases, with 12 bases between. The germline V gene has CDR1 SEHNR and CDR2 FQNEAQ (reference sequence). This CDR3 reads CASSLASRAYGNTIYF. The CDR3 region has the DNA TGTGCCAGCAGCTTAGCGTCCAGGGCGTATGGAAACACCATATATTTT.

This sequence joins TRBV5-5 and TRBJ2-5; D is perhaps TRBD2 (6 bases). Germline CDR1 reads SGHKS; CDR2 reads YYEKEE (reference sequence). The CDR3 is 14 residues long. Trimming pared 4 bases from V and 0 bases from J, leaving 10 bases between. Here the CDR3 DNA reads TGTGCCAGCAGCGCGGAGGGGTACCAAGAGACCCAGTACTTC. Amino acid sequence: CASSAEGYQETQYF.

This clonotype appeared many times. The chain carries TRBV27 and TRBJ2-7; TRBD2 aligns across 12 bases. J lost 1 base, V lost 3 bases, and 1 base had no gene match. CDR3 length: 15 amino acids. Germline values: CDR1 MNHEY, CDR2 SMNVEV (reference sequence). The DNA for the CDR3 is TGTGCCAGCAGTTTGACTAGCGGGAGATCCTACGAGCAGTACTTC. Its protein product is CASSLTSGRSYEQYF.

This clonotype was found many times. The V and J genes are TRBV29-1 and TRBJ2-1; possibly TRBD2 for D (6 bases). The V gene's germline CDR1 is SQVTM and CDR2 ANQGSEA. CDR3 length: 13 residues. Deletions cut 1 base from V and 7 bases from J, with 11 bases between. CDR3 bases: TGCAGCGTTGAAGCCCGGGGGAGGAATGAGCAGTTCTTC. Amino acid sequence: CSVEARGRNEQFF.

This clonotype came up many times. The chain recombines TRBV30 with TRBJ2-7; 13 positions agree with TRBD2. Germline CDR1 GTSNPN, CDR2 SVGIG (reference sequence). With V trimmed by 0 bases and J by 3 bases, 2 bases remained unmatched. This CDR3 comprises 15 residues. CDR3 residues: CAWSVGLAGVYEQYF. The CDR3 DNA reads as TGTGCCTGGAGTGTAGGACTAGCGGGGGTCTACGAGCAGTACTTC.

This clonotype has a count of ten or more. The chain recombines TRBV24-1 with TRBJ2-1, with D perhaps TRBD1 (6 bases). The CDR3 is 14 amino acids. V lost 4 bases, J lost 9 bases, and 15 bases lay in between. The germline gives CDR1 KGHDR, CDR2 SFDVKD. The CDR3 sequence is CATSELTGTSEQFF. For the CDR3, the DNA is TGTGCCACCAGTGAACTCACCGGGACATCTGAGCAGTTCTTC.

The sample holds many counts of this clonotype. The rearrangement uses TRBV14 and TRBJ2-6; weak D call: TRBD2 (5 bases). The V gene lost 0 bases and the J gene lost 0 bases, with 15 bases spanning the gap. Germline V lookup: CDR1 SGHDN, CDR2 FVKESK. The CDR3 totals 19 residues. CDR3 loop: CASSQDLRELPSGANVLTF. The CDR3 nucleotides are TGTGCCAGCAGCCAAGATCTAAGGGAGTTACCCTCTGGGGCCAACGTCCTGACTTTC.

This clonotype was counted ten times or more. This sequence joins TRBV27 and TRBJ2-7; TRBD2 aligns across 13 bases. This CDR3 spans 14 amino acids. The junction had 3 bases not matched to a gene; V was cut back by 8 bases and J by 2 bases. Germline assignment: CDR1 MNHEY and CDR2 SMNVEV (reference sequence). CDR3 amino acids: CASRGLAGAYEQYF. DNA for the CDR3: TGTGCCAGCCGCGGACTAGCGGGAGCCTACGAGCAGTACTTC.

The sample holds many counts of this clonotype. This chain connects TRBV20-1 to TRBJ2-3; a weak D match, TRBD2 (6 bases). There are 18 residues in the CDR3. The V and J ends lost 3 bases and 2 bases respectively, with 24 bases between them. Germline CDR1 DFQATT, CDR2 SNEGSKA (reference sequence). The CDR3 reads CSASGGPGGPGTTDTQYF. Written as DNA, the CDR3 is TGCAGTGCTAGTGGAGGCCCCGGGGGTCCCGGCACCACAGATACGCAGTATTTT.

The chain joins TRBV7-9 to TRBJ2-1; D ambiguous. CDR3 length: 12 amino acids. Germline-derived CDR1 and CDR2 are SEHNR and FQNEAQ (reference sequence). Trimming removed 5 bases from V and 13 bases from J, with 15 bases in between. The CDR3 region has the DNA TGTGCCAGCAGCGCGTCCGGGCTTCCTCAGTTCTTC. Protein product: CASSASGLPQFF.